The present T cell receptor (beta chain) was sequenced within a study of siplizumab effects on memory and regulatory T cells. The assay looked at some 10^5 TCR templates in each sample. Produced via immunoSEQ multiplex PCR; TCRdb's table is partial and in-frame only. The sample gives about 50,000 clones, about 94% of which show up once; 17% is in the top ten. CDR3 size: 13 residues. V lost 3 bases and J 2 bases, leaving 8 bases between the germline ends. Germline-derived CDR1 and CDR2 are MDHEN and SYDVKM. The receptor comes from a human donor in good health. The sequencing sample was made of CD8+ T cells sorted from blood. The J gene is TRBJ2-7, the V gene TRBV28; no reliable D call. CDR3 sequence: CASSFRRAYEQYF. The CDR3 bases are TGTGCCAGCAGTTTTCGGCGAGCCTACGAGCAGTACTTC. Combining the CDR3 with reference TRBV28 and TRBJ2-7 gives the whole variable domain DVKVTQSSRYLVKRTGEKVFLECVQDMDHENMFWYRQDPGLGLRLIYFSYDVKMKEKGDIPEGYSVSREKKERFSLILESASTNQTSMYLCASSFRRAYEQYFGPGTRLTVT.